This T cell receptor (beta chain) was observed in a study of blood T cell repertoires in COVID-19. Turning to the study itself: Researchers got acute and convalescent COVID-19 samples from the United States, Italy and Spain. The analysed material was cDNA or gDNA that came from T cells, B-cell-depleted T cells, or PBMCs.

CDR3 length equals 14 residues. Germline CDR1 reads MNHEY; CDR2 reads SMNVEV (reference sequence). The V segment lost 5 bases and the J segment 0 bases; nucleotides outside the gene matches: 4. Original handling: By means of reference gene primer amplification, nucleated cell counts were estimated. Produced via immunoSEQ multiplex PCR; TCRdb's table is partial and in-frame only. The V and J calls and clone size are taken from that table; D and trimming were inferred from the DNA. This sample has some 150,000 clones; approximately 90% occur once, and the top ten carry 8.6%. The sequenced material came from peripheral blood. The chain is built from TRBV27 and TRBJ2-7, with 7 bases fitting TRBD1. This receptor was identified in a woman aged 45-60 years with active or convalescent COVID-19. CDR3 sequence reads: CASSPRTGSYEQYF. CDR3 DNA: TGTGCCAGCAGTCCGCGGACAGGCTCCTACGAGCAGTACTTC.